These 32 T cell receptor beta chains were all obtained from the same sample, sequenced in a study of human T cells and chemical hapten exposure. TCRdb used MiXCR to reprocess the RACE reads, holding one entry per CDR3 protein. In the table there are under 75,000 distinct CDR3 sequences, approximately 10% of which are singletons. The time point denotes: patch test 3, about 24 weeks after DPC sensitization. Sample treatment: therapeutic diphenylcyclopropenone sensitization with weekly scalp DPC. Sequenced here: whole blood, sampled in connection with sensitization to the hapten diphenylcyclopropenone (DPC). These receptors were collected from a woman aged 45-60 years with alopecia areata. Some clones in this sample may be carry-over from other donors' samples.

The chain recombines TRBV7-9 with TRBJ2-1, with D unclear. The germline gives CDR1 SEHNR, CDR2 FQNEAQ (reference sequence). Trimming stripped 1 base from V and 7 bases from J, with 14 bases between. This CDR3 is built from 15 residues. In nucleotides, the CDR3 is TGTGCCAGCAGCTTAGGAGAGGTAGCTTCGAATGAGCAGTTCTTC. Amino acids: CASSLGEVASNEQFF.

This sequence joins TRBV6-1 and TRBJ2-5; D could derive from TRBD1 or TRBD2 (5 bases each). CDR1 is MNHNS and CDR2 is SASEGT in the germline V gene. This CDR3 contains 15 residues. V lost 4 bases, J lost 2 bases, and 14 bases lay in between. Written as DNA, the CDR3 is TGTGCCAGCAGTGTGGCCGGGACCCGACAAGAGACCCAGTACTTC. Translation: CASSVAGTRQETQYF.

In its sample, this clonotype was seen a few times. The junction differs from germline at one of its ends, possibly a read error. This chain uses TRBV6-2 or TRBV6-3 with TRBJ1-1, with a possible D match to TRBD1 (6 bases). The CDR3 contains 13 residues. Germline V gene sequence: CDR1 MNHEY, CDR2 SVGEGT. The CDR3 DNA reads TGTGCCAGCACTTACAGGGAGAACACTGAAGCTTTCTTT. Encoded protein: CASTYRENTEAFF.

The chain is built from TRBV28 and TRBJ1-2; D not resolved. The germline V and J ends were trimmed by 9 bases and 0 bases, with 20 bases remaining between them. The CDR3 runs 16 residues. Per the germline V gene, CDR1 is MDHEN and CDR2 is SYDVKM. CDR3 bases: TGTGCCAGTCTATCTCCAGGCGCCAAAGCTAACTATGGCTACACCTTC. Translation gives CASLSPGAKANYGYTF.

This clonotype was observed many times. The rearrangement uses TRBV29-1 and TRBJ2-7; D is unclear. The CDR3 has 11 residues. Germline V gene data show CDR1 as SQVTM and CDR2 as ANQGSEA. V shed 4 bases and J shed 2 bases, with 6 bases lying between them. CDR3 coding DNA: TGCAGCGTTGTTAACACCTACGAGCAGTACTTC. Protein product: CSVVNTYEQYF.

The chain employs TRBV6-2 or TRBV6-3 and TRBJ2-2, with 9 bases matching TRBD1. Losses at the gene ends were 2 bases for V and 4 bases for J; bases not matched to a gene: 8. Germline loops: CDR1 MNHEY, CDR2 SVGEGT. The CDR3 consists of 17 residues. CDR3 in DNA: TGTGCCAGCAGTTACGCCGGGACAGGGAAGAGCACCGGGGAGCTGTTTTTT. Translating gives CASSYAGTGKSTGELFF.

V gene TRBV10-3 combines with J gene TRBJ2-7; the D is unclear. CDR3 length: 16 residues. The V gene lost 1 base and the J gene lost 0 bases, with 13 bases spanning the gap. Looked up from germline, CDR1 is ENHRY and CDR2 is SYGVKD. The CDR3 loop is CAISEFARSSSYEQYF. The CDR3 DNA follows: TGTGCCATCAGTGAGTTCGCCCGCAGTTCCTCCTACGAGCAGTACTTC.

This clonotype was counted ten times or more. Written as DNA, the CDR3 is TGTGCCAGCAGTATGTCCGGGACAGCCATCTCTGGGGCCAACGTCCTGACTTTC. It yields the protein CASSMSGTAISGANVLTF. The chain links TRBV27 to TRBJ2-6; 7 nucleotides line up with TRBD1. CDR3 length equals 18 residues. The V segment lost 5 bases and the J segment 0 bases; nucleotides outside the gene matches: 10. In germline, CDR1 is MNHEY, CDR2 SMNVEV (reference sequence). Drawing the rest from reference TRBV27 and TRBJ2-6, the complete variable domain is EAQVTQNPRYLITVTGKKLTVTCSQNMNHEYMSWYRQDPGLGLRQIYYSMNVEVTDKGDVPEGYKVSRKEKRNFPLILESPSPNQTSLYFCASSMSGTAISGANVLTFGAGSRLTVL.

The chain is built from TRBV5-1 and TRBJ1-3, with 8 bases identical to TRBD1. The V segment lost 2 bases and the J segment 3 bases; nucleotides outside the gene matches: 13. Germline CDR1 reads SGHRS; CDR2 reads YFSETQ. This CDR3 has 18 amino acids. CDR3 loop: CASSLRANQGASGNTIYF. CDR3 sequence (DNA): TGCGCCAGCAGCTTACGGGCGAATCAGGGGGCGAGTGGAAACACCATATATTTT.

This clonotype was seen at least ten times. The chain links TRBV18 to TRBJ2-2; the match to TRBD1 covers 8 bases. The germline V gene has CDR1 KGHSH and CDR2 LQKENI. V shed 6 bases, J shed 1 base, and the junction held 7 bases outside the gene matches. The CDR3 sequence is 16 residues long. In nucleotides, the CDR3 is TGTGCCAGCTCGCCCCTAGGACAGGGGAACACCGGGGAGCTGTTTTTT. Amino acid sequence: CASSPLGQGNTGELFF.

This clonotype has at least ten counts. CDR3 nucleotides: TGTGCTAGTGGTTTGGATGGGACCTATGGCTACACCTTC. It yields the protein CASGLDGTYGYTF. The V gene is TRBV12-5, the J gene TRBJ1-2, with D possibly being TRBD1 (5 bases). The CDR3 is 13 amino acids. Trimming took 1 base from V and 4 from J, leaving 7 bases between them. Germline V gives CDR1 LGHNT, CDR2 FRNRAP.

The sample holds many counts of this clonotype. This chain's CDR3 is CASSQDLSFNQPQHF. The CDR3 DNA sequence: TGCGCCAGCAGCCAAGATTTAAGCTTCAATCAGCCCCAGCATTTT. V usage is TRBV4-3 and J usage is TRBJ1-5; no reliable D call. There are 15 residues in the CDR3. Germline V gene sequence: CDR1 LGHNA, CDR2 YSLEER. V lost 0 bases, J lost 3 bases, and 9 bases lay in between.

The chain couples TRBV27 to TRBJ2-7; perhaps TRBD1 as D (6 bases). Trimming pared 5 bases from V and 6 bases from J, leaving 23 bases between. Per germline, CDR1 MNHEY and CDR2 SMNVEV (reference sequence). The CDR3 runs to 16 residues. The CDR3 region has the DNA TGTGCCAGCAGTCCCCTTGGGGGCCCCTTGGTAGGCGAGCAGTACTTC. This encodes CASSPLGGPLVGEQYF.

The table lists this clonotype with many counts. V gene TRBV6-6 combines with J gene TRBJ1-5, with TRBD1 identical over 9 bases. The germline V gene encodes CDR1 MNHNY and CDR2 SVGAGI (reference sequence). This CDR3 contains 17 residues. The trim removed 4 bases at V and 4 bases at J, leaving 11 bases unmatched. CDR3 sequence: CASSLDRGQGSNQPQHF. In nucleotides, the CDR3 is TGTGCCAGCAGTTTGGACCGGGGACAGGGATCGAATCAGCCCCAGCATTTT.

This clonotype was observed at least ten times. The V gene is TRBV5-1, the J gene TRBJ2-1; D gene unclear. Germline V gene lookup returns CDR1 SGHRS and CDR2 YFSETQ. V was cut by 4 bases and J by 6 bases, with 14 bases left in between. The CDR3 sequence is 14 residues long. In DNA, the CDR3 is TGCGCCAGCAGCCCGGAAGAGATAGCCAATGAGCAGTTCTTC. It translates to CASSPEEIANEQFF.

This clonotype showed up just a few times. J is TRBJ1-1 and V is TRBV10-3; D unclear. The CDR3 sequence is 15 residues long. Germline CDR1 reads ENHRY; CDR2 reads SYGVKD. The V end was cut by 5 bases, the J end by 0 bases, with 13 bases between. The CDR3 sequence: CAISMTEGMNTEAFF. In DNA, the CDR3 is TGTGCCATCAGTATGACGGAAGGCATGAACACTGAAGCTTTCTTT.

The count of this clonotype is one. A read error may be the cause here, since a much bigger clone is one base away. V is TRBV6-4 and J is TRBJ2-3; 9 nucleotides agree with TRBD2. The V segment lost 4 bases and the J segment 3 bases; nucleotides outside the gene matches: 8. CDR1 is MRHNA, CDR2 SNTAGT, per germline. This CDR3 contains 16 residues. CDR3 bases: TGTGCCAGCAGTGCCCACGCGGGGGGGGGAACAGATACGCAGTATTTT. Its translation: CASSAHAGGGTDTQYF.

This clonotype came up a few times. The chain has TRBV30 and TRBJ1-5; the D gene is possibly TRBD1 (5 bases). CDR3 size: 13 residues. The V gene lost 4 bases and the J gene lost 4 bases, with 11 bases spanning the gap. Germline CDR1 is GTSNPN and CDR2 is SVGIG (reference sequence). CDR3 loop: CAWNRGRNQPQHF. The CDR3 nucleotides are TGTGCCTGGAACCGGGGCAGAAATCAGCCCCAGCATTTT.

The rearrangement links TRBV12-3 or TRBV12-4 to TRBJ2-5; 9 bases map to TRBD1. Germline trimming cut 4 bases from V and 5 bases from J; bases unmatched to any gene: 8. This CDR3 is built from 15 residues. In DNA form, the CDR3 reads TGTGCCAGCAGTTCCGGACAGGGGAGGTCGGAGACCCAGTACTTC. Its translation: CASSSGQGRSETQYF.

This clonotype was observed a handful of times. This chain uses TRBV5-6 with TRBJ2-1, with 9 bases matching TRBD1. The trim removed 2 bases at V and 5 bases at J, leaving 5 bases unmatched. CDR3 length equals 15 residues. Per germline, CDR1 SGHDT and CDR2 YYEEEE. CDR3 in DNA: TGTGCCAGCAGCTTCCGGGACAGGGTAGACAATGAGCAGTTCTTC. Its translation is CASSFRDRVDNEQFF. The full variable domain, with the rest looked up from reference TRBV5-6 and TRBJ2-1, is DAGVTQSPTHLIKTRGQQVTLRCSPKSGHDTVSWYQQALGQGPQFIFQYYEEEERQRGNFPDRFSGHQFPNYSSELNVNALLLGDSALYLCASSFRDRVDNEQFFGPGTRLTVL.

This clonotype was seen ten or more times. The genes are TRBV19 and TRBJ1-5; D call uncertain. From germline, CDR1 is LNHDA and CDR2 SQIVND (reference sequence). V lost 5 bases and J lost 3, with 14 bases in between. This CDR3 spans 15 amino acids. The chain's CDR3 is CASSWTTAANQPQHF. The CDR3 nucleotides are TGTGCCAGTAGTTGGACCACAGCCGCCAATCAGCCCCAGCATTTT.

At least ten counts were recorded for this clonotype. The chain couples TRBV28 to TRBJ1-1; D gene uncertain. V lost 5 bases, J lost 10 bases, and 2 bases lay in between. Germline V CDR1 and CDR2: MDHEN, SYDVKM. The CDR3 is 8 amino acids. CDR3 nucleotides: TGTGCCAGCAGTCGAGCTTTCTTT. Amino acid sequence: CASSRAFF. Full variable domain (remainder filled in from reference TRBV28 and TRBJ1-1): DVKVTQSSRYLVKRTGEKVFLECVQDMDHENMFWYRQDPGLGLRLIYFSYDVKMKEKGDIPEGYSVSREKKERFSLILESASTNQTSMYLCASSRAFFGQGTRLTVV.

This clonotype showed up just a few times. The chain uses TRBV24-1 and TRBJ1-1; D is unclear. Germline loops: CDR1 KGHDR, CDR2 SFDVKD. V lost 9 bases, J lost 1 base, and 17 bases lay in between. The CDR3 loop spans 15 amino acids. CDR3 protein: CATRPTSNSNTEAFF. CDR3 bases: TGTGCCACCCGACCGACATCGAATTCGAACACTGAAGCTTTCTTT.

At least ten counts were recorded for this clonotype. The chain links TRBV6-5 to TRBJ1-6; 12 nucleotides line up with TRBD1. The CDR3 contains 16 residues. Germline lookup yields CDR1 MNHEY and CDR2 SVGAGI. The V segment lost 6 bases and the J segment 7 bases; nucleotides outside the gene matches: 7. For the CDR3, the DNA is TGTGCCAGCAGGAGGGACAGGGGGCTGGGCAATTCACCCCTCCACTTT. Translating gives CASRRDRGLGNSPLHF.

The chain links TRBV29-1 to TRBJ1-4; perhaps TRBD1 as D (5 bases). There are 13 residues in the CDR3. From germline, CDR1 is SQVTM and CDR2 ANQGSEA. V lost 7 bases and J lost 0, with 9 bases in between. This chain's CDR3 is CSAATATNEKLFF. CDR3 bases: TGCAGCGCCGCGACAGCAACTAATGAAAAACTGTTTTTT. Combining the CDR3 with reference TRBV29-1 and TRBJ1-4 gives the whole variable domain SAVISQKPSRDICQRGTSLTIQCQVDSQVTMMFWYRQQPGQSLTLIATANQGSEATYESGFVIDKFPISRPNLTFSTLTVSNMSPEDSSIYLCSAATATNEKLFFGSGTQLSVL.

This clonotype was recorded a few times. The chain joins TRBV4-3 to TRBJ2-4; 10 bases agree with TRBD1. V lost 4 bases, J lost 0 bases, and 9 bases stayed unmatched. The CDR3 consists of 18 residues. CDR1 is LGHNA, CDR2 YSLEER, per germline. In DNA form, the CDR3 reads TGCGCCAGCAGCCTTCGAGTCTGGGACAGGGGAGCCAAAAACATTCAGTACTTC. As protein: CASSLRVWDRGAKNIQYF.

The V gene is TRBV18, the J gene TRBJ1-2, with unresolved D. Germline assignment: CDR1 KGHSH and CDR2 LQKENI. This CDR3 is 13 amino acids long. The V and J ends lost 2 bases and 7 bases respectively, with 11 bases between them. The CDR3 nucleotides are TGTGCCAGCTCACCAAAGGAGGACTTTGGCTACACCTTC. This sequence encodes CASSPKEDFGYTF. The full variable domain, rest sourced from reference TRBV18 and TRBJ1-2, is NAGVMQNPRHLVRRRGQEARLRCSPMKGHSHVYWYRQLPEEGLKFMVYLQKENIIDESGMPKERFSAEFPKEGPSILRIQQVVRGDSAAYFCASSPKEDFGYTFGSGTRLTVV.

This clonotype has a count of ten or more. CDR3 region: CSVPYAIDSREAFF. In nucleotides, the CDR3 is TGCAGCGTTCCCTATGCCATTGACAGCCGTGAAGCTTTCTTT. The chain recombines TRBV29-1 with TRBJ1-1, with a tentative D call TRBD1 (5 bases). Between the trimmed V and J ends, which lost 5 bases and 7 bases, there was a span of 20 bases. CDR3 length equals 14 residues. Looked up from germline, CDR1 is SQVTM and CDR2 is ANQGSEA. Filled out from reference TRBV29-1 and TRBJ1-1, the complete variable domain reads SAVISQKPSRDICQRGTSLTIQCQVDSQVTMMFWYRQQPGQSLTLIATANQGSEATYESGFVIDKFPISRPNLTFSTLTVSNMSPEDSSIYLCSVPYAIDSREAFFGQGTRLTVV.

This clonotype was recorded a few times. The chain is built from TRBV5-1 and TRBJ2-1; D may be TRBD2 (7 bases). Germline values: CDR1 SGHRS, CDR2 YFSETQ. Between the trimmed V and J ends, which lost 0 bases and 4 bases, there was a span of 14 bases. This CDR3 region has 16 residues. DNA for the CDR3: TGCGCCAGCAGCTTGGCGGGGGGCCCTTCTTACAATGAGCAGTTCTTC. Translated, it gives CASSLAGGPSYNEQFF.

This clonotype was seen a few times. V usage is TRBV20-1 and J usage is TRBJ1-2, with D possibly TRBD1 on 5 matching bases. Trimming cost V 6 bases and J 3 bases, with 8 bases left between them. Germline V gives CDR1 DFQATT, CDR2 SNEGSKA (reference sequence). The CDR3 runs to 11 residues. The CDR3 sequence: CSAREDYGYTF. The CDR3, as DNA: TGCAGTGCCAGGGAGGACTATGGCTACACCTTC.

This clonotype occurred many times. The chain carries TRBV6-6 and TRBJ1-6; 11 bases line up with TRBD1. The CDR3 runs to 15 residues. Trimming cost V 0 bases and J 11 bases; bases outside gene matches: 3. Germline V gives CDR1 MNHNY, CDR2 SVGAGI (reference sequence). The CDR3 here is CASSYSGTGGPPLHF. The DNA for the CDR3 is TGTGCCAGCAGTTACTCCGGGACAGGGGGACCACCCCTCCACTTT.

This rearrangement joins TRBV11-2 to TRBJ1-1; D not resolved. The V gene lost 1 base and the J gene lost 8 bases, with 8 bases spanning the gap. Per germline, CDR1 SGHAT and CDR2 FQNNGV. The CDR3 totals 12 residues. CDR3 sequence (DNA): TGTGCCAGCAGCTTAGTGGTGGACGAAGCTTTCTTT. Protein sequence: CASSLVVDEAFF.